A selection of T cell receptor beta chains follows, all from one sample in a study of T cell responses to AZD1222 COVID-19 vaccine. The method was immunoSEQ multiplex PCR; TCRdb's version includes in-frame clones alone and lacks a portion of them. The sample records over 55,000 clones, roughly 80% being singletons. This material consisted of peripheral blood, taken 28 days after the second AZD1222 dose. The source is an adult who received the AZD1222 COVID-19 vaccine. Both conserved end residues are part of each CDR3. D genes are given only for firm matches. Part of the rows lack a size; the others show once, few, many or a class for expanded clones.

V gene	clone size	D gene	J gene	CDR3 protein
TRBV11-2	NA	TRBD2	TRBJ2-3	CASSYLAGRSTDTQYF
TRBV5-1	NA	NA	TRBJ2-7	CASSLGPHSYEQYF
TRBV7-8	NA	NA	TRBJ1-2	CASSERERGGYTF
TRBV9	NA	TRBD1	TRBJ1-2	CASSKEDRFYGYTF
TRBV27	NA	NA	TRBJ1-2	CASSYTYHPDGYTF
TRBV9	once	NA	TRBJ1-1	CASSPGRGTEAFF
TRBV28	NA	TRBD1	TRBJ1-1	CATTGDPAAFF
TRBV19	NA	NA	TRBJ1-6	CATRAMGNSPLHF
TRBV5-1	NA	TRBD2	TRBJ2-5	CASSLSSGGVQETQYF
TRBV5-4	NA	TRBD2	TRBJ2-7	CASSTGLAGEQYF
TRBV3-1/TRBV3-2	NA	NA	TRBJ2-2	CASSPLRSTGELFF
TRBV7-2	NA	NA	TRBJ1-2	CASSRGGGVYGYTF
TRBV5-1	NA	TRBD2	TRBJ2-5	CASSLGVSGVQETQYF
TRBV11-3	NA	NA	TRBJ1-5	CASSLERNQPQHF
TRBV7-9	NA	NA	TRBJ2-3	CASSLAGVTDTQYF
TRBV28	once	TRBD1	TRBJ1-2	CASSPLGQAGNYGYTF
TRBV9	NA	NA	TRBJ2-3	CASSVAGDTQYF
TRBV19	few	TRBD1	TRBJ1-4	CASSFFPDRGGSEKLFF
TRBV4-3	NA	NA	TRBJ1-6	CASSQAIARFHNSPLHF
TRBV6-2/TRBV6-3	once	TRBD2	TRBJ2-3	CASSGSSGGHLGDTQYF
TRBV7-9	NA	NA	TRBJ1-1	CASSLVGEEAFF
TRBV5-1	NA	NA	TRBJ1-6	CASSEGTHTNSPLHF
TRBV9	NA	NA	TRBJ2-5	CASSPTVMGTQYF
TRBV3-1/TRBV3-2	NA	NA	TRBJ1-6	CASSQVQSSYNSPLHF
TRBV28	NA	NA	TRBJ1-6	CASSLPISSYNSPLHF